This record covers a single TCR beta chain. Its antigen is unidentified. Germline V gene lookup returns CDR1 SGHVS and CDR2 FNYEAQ. This CDR3 contains 16 residues. V shed 2 bases and J 2 bases; nucleotides not matched to a gene: 9. The PCR contained 60 Vbeta and 13 Jbeta primers. TCRdb keeps only in-frame clones here, not all; method: immunoSEQ multiplex PCR. The sample contains about 160,000 clones, around four fifths of which appear only once. This sample was taken from a study of cytomegalovirus exposure and HLA in healthy donors. Findings of the study overall: Previous analysis showed most TCR beta V segments were productive about 90% or about 30% of the time.

This chain joins TRBV7-6 and TRBJ2-7, with TRBD1 matching 7 bases. The clonotype was recovered from a woman in her twenties or thirties in good health and CMV-seronegative. The sequenced sample was PBMCs. In DNA form, the CDR3 reads TGTGCCAGCAGCTTAAGACAGGGAAAGATCCCCTACGAGCAGTACTTC. It specifies CASSLRQGKIPYEQYF.